This T cell receptor (beta chain) was retrieved from a study of T cells in localized non-small cell lung cancer. Repertoires were generated with immunoSEQ multiplex PCR, while TCRdb's copy carries only in-frame clones and drops some. The data hold fewer than 1,000 clones, with about 25% observed a single time. By share of the sample, this clone is large. No antigen is known for it. Trimming removed 10 bases from V and 3 bases from J, with 15 bases in between. Germline V gene sequence: CDR1 MNHGY, CDR2 SAAAGT. The CDR3 length is 13 residues. General study results and limits: Among blood samples, higher T cell density accompanied longer overall survival.

Free of atypia, the adjacent lung was collected at least 2 cm away from the tumor margin. The chain recombines TRBV6-8 with TRBJ2-5, with D perhaps matching TRBD1 (6 bases). The input for sequencing was normal lung tissue next to the tumor, taken before any cancer treatment. This TCR was recovered from a man aged 40 to 75 with stage I squamous cell lung carcinoma. The CDR3 reads CAIGQRFEETQYF. The CDR3 nucleotides are TGTGCCATCGGACAGCGTTTTGAAGAGACCCAGTACTTC.